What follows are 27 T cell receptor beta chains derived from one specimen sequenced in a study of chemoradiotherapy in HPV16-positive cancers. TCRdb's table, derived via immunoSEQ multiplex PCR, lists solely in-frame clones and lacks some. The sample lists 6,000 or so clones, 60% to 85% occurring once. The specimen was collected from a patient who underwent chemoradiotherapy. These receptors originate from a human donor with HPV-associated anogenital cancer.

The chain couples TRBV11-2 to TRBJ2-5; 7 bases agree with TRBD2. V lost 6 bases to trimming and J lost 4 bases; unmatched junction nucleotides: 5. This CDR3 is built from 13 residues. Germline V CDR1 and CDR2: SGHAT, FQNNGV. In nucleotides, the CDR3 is TGTGCCAGCAGTCGGGACTACCGAGAGACCCAGTACTTC. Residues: CASSRDYRETQYF. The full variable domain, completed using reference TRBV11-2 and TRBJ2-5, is EAGVAQSPRYKIIEKRQSVAFWCNPISGHATLYWYQQILGQGPKLLIQFQNNGVVDDSQLPKDRFSAERLKGVDSTLKIQPAKLEDSAVYLCASSRDYRETQYFGPGTRLLVL.

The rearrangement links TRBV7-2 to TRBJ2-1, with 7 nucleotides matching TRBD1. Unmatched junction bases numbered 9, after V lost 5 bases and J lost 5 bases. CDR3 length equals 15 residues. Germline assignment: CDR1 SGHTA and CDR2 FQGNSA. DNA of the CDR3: TGTGCCAGCAGCCCCGGGACAGCGAGGAACAATGAGCAGTTCTTC. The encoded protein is CASSPGTARNNEQFF.

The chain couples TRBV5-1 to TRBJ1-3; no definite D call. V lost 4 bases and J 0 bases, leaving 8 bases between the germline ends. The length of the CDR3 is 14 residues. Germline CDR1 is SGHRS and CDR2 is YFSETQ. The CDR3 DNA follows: TGCGCCAGCAGCCTAAGCTACTCTGGAAACACCATATATTTT. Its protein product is CASSLSYSGNTIYF. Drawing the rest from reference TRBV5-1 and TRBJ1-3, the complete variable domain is KAGVTQTPRYLIKTRGQQVTLSCSPISGHRSVSWYQQTPGQGLQFLFEYFSETQRNKGNFPGRFSGRQFSNSRSEMNVSTLELGDSALYLCASSLSYSGNTIYFGEGSWLTVV.

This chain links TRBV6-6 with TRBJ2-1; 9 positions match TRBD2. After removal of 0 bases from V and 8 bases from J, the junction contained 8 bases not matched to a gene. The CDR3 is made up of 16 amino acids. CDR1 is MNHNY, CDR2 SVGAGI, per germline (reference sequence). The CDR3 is CASSYSVRGGQDEQFF. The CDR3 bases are TGTGCCAGCAGTTACTCAGTGCGGGGGGGCCAGGATGAGCAGTTCTTC.

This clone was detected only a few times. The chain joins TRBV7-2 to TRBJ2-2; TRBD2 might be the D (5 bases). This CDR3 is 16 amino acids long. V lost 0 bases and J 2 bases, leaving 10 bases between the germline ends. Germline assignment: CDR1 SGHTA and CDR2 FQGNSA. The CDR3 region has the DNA TGTGCCAGCAGCTTAGCGCCCGGGATTAACACCGGGGAGCTGTTTTTT. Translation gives CASSLAPGINTGELFF.

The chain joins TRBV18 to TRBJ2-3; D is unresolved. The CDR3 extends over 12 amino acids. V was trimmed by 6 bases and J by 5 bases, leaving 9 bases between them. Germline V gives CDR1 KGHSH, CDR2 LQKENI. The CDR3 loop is CASSPNRDTQYF. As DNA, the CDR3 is TGTGCCAGCTCGCCCAACAGAGATACGCAGTATTTT.

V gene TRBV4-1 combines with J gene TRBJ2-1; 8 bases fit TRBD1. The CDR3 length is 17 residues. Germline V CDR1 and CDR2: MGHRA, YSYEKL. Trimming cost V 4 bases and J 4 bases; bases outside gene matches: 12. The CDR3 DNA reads TGCGCCAGCAGCCGTGGCAGGGGGCCCCTACTTTACAATGAGCAGTTCTTC. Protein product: CASSRGRGPLLYNEQFF.

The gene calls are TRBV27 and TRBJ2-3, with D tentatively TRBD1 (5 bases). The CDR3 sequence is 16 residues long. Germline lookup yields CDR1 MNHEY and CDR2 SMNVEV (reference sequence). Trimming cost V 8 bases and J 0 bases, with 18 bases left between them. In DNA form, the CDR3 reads TGTGCCAGCCTTAAAGGGGTCTTTAGTAGCACAGATACGCAGTATTTT. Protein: CASLKGVFSSTDTQYF.

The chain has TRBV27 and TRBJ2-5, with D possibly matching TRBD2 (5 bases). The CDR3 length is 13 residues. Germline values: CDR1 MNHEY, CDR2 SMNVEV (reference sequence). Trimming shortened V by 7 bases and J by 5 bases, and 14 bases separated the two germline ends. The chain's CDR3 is CASKRASWETQYF. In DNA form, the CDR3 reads TGTGCCAGCAAAAGGGCTAGCTGGGAGACCCAGTACTTC.

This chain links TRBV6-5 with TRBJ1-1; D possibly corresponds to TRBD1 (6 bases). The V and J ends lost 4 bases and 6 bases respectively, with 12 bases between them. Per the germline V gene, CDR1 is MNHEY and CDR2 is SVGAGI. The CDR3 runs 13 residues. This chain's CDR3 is CASSFQGTAEAFF. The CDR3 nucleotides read TGTGCCAGCAGTTTTCAGGGGACCGCTGAAGCTTTCTTT.

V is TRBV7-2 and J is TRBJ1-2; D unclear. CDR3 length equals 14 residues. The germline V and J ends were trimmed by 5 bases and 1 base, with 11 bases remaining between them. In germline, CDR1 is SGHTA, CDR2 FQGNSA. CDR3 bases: TGTGCCAGCAGCCAATTGACGGTTAACTATGGCTACACCTTC. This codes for CASSQLTVNYGYTF.

CDR3 DNA: TGTGCCAGCAGTTACTCGCTTGGAGGCTTTGAAGCTTTCTTT. Translation: CASSYSLGGFEAFF. The rearrangement uses TRBV6-5 and TRBJ1-1; no clear D. The CDR3 runs to 14 residues. The V gene's germline CDR1 is MNHEY and CDR2 SVGAGI. Trimming removed 0 bases at V and 7 bases at J, with 12 bases between.

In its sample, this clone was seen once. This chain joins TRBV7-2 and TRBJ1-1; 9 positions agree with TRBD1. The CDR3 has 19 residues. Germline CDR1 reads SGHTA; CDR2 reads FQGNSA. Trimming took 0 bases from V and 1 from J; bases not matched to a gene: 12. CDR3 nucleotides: TGTGCCAGCAGCTTAGCGCTCATACAGGGGGCAGTAGGGAACACTGAAGCTTTCTTT. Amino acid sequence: CASSLALIQGAVGNTEAFF. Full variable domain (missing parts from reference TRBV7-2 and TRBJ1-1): GAGVSQSPSNKVTEKGKDVELRCDPISGHTALYWYRQSLGQGLEFLIYFQGNSAPDKSGLPSDRFSAERTGGSVSTLTIQRTQQEDSAVYLCASSLALIQGAVGNTEAFFGQGTRLTVV.

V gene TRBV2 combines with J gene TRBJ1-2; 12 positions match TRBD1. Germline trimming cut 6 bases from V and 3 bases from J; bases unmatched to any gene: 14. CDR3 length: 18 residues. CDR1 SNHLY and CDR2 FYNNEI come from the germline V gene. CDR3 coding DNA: TGTGCCAGCAGAACACACAGGGGACAGGGGGCGAAGGACTATGGCTACACCTTC. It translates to CASRTHRGQGAKDYGYTF.

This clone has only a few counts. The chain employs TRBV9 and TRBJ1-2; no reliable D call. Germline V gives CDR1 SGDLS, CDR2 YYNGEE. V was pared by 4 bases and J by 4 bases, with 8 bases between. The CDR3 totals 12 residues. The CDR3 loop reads CASSPPPYGYTF. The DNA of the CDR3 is TGTGCCAGCAGCCCCCCACCCTATGGCTACACCTTC. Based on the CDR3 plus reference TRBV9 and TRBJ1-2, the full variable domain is DSGVTQTPKHLITATGQRVTLRCSPRSGDLSVYWYQQSLDQGLQFLIQYYNGEERAKGNILERFSAQQFPDLHSELNLSSLELGDSALYFCASSPPPYGYTFGSGTRLTVV.

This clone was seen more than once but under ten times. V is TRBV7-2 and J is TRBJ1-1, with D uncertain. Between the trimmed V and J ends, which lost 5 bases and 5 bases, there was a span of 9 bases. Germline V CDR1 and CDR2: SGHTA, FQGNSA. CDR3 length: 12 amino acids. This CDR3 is CASSHTQTEAFF. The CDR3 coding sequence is TGTGCCAGCAGCCATACGCAGACTGAAGCTTTCTTT.

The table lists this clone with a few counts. The CDR3 region is CASSSGDREWEEQFF. The CDR3 DNA sequence: TGTGCCAGTAGTAGCGGGGACAGGGAGTGGGAAGAGCAGTTCTTC. V gene TRBV19 combines with J gene TRBJ2-1, with 9 nucleotides matching TRBD1. The CDR3 contains 15 residues. Germline lookup yields CDR1 LNHDA and CDR2 SQIVND (reference sequence). V lost 4 bases to trimming and J lost 10 bases; unmatched junction nucleotides: 11.

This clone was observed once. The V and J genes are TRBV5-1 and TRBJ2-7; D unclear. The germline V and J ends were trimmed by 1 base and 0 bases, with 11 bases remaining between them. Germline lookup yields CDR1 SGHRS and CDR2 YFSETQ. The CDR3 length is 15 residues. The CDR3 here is CASSLLGSSSYEQYF. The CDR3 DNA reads TGCGCCAGCAGCTTGTTAGGGTCCAGCTCCTACGAGCAGTACTTC. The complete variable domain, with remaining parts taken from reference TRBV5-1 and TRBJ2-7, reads KAGVTQTPRYLIKTRGQQVTLSCSPISGHRSVSWYQQTPGQGLQFLFEYFSETQRNKGNFPGRFSGRQFSNSRSEMNVSTLELGDSALYLCASSLLGSSSYEQYFGPGTRLTVT.

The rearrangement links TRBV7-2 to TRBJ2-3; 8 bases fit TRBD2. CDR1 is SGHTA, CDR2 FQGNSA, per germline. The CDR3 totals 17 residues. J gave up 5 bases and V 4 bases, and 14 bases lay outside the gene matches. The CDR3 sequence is CASSSPPRAGGRDTQYF. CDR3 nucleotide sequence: TGTGCCAGCAGCTCCCCCCCAAGGGCGGGAGGCCGAGATACGCAGTATTTT.

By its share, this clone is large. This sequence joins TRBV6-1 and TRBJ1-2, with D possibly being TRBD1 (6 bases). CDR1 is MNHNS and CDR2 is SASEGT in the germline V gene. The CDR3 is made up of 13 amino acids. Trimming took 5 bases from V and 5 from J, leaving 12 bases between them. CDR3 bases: TGTGCCAGCAGTACCCGACAGGATTATGGCTACACCTTC. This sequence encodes CASSTRQDYGYTF.

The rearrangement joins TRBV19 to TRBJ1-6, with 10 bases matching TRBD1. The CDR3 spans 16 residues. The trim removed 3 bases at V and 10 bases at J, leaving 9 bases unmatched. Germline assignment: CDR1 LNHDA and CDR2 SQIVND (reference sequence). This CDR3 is CASSISSGQGRSPLHF. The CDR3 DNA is TGTGCCAGTAGTATCTCCTCGGGACAGGGGAGGTCACCCCTCCACTTT. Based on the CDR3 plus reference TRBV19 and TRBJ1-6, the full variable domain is DGGITQSPKYLFRKEGQNVTLSCEQNLNHDAMYWYRQDPGQGLRLIYYSQIVNDFQKGDIAEGYSVSREKKESFPLTVTSAQKNPTAFYLCASSISSGQGRSPLHFGNGTRLTVT.

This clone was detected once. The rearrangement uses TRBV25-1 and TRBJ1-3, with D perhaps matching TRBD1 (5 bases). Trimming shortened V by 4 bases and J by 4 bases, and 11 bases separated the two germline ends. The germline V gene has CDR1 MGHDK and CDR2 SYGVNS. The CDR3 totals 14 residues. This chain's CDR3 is CASSGRVSGNTIYF. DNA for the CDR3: TGTGCCAGCAGTGGCAGGGTCTCCGGAAACACCATATATTTT.

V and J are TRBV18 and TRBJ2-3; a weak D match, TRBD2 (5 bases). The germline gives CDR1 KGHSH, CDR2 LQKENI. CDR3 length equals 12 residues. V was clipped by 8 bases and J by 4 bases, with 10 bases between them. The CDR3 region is CASTTGSDTQYF. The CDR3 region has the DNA TGTGCCAGCACAACGGGGTCAGATACGCAGTATTTT.

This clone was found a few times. The CDR3 is CASSQALGVSGYTF. The CDR3 DNA is TGCGCCAGCAGCCAGGCATTAGGGGTTTCAGGCTACACCTTC. This chain links TRBV4-1 with TRBJ1-2; TRBD1 is a possible D gene (5 bases). Trimming pared 3 bases from V and 8 bases from J, leaving 16 bases between. The CDR3 length is 14 residues. Germline V CDR1 and CDR2: MGHRA, YSYEKL.

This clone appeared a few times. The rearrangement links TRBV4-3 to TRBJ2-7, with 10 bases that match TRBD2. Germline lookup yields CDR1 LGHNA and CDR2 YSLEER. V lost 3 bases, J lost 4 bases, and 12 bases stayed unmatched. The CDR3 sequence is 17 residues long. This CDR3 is CASSHLAGALGGYEQYF. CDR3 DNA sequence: TGCGCCAGCAGCCACCTAGCGGGGGCCCTGGGTGGATACGAGCAGTACTTC.

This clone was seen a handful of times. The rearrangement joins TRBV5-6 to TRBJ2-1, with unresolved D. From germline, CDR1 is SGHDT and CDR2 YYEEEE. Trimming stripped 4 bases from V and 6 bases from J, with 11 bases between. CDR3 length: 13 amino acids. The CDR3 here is CASSPYNGNEQFF. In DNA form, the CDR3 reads TGTGCCAGCAGCCCTTACAATGGCAATGAGCAGTTCTTC. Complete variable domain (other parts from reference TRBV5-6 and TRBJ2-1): DAGVTQSPTHLIKTRGQQVTLRCSPKSGHDTVSWYQQALGQGPQFIFQYYEEEERQRGNFPDRFSGHQFPNYSSELNVNALLLGDSALYLCASSPYNGNEQFFGPGTRLTVL.

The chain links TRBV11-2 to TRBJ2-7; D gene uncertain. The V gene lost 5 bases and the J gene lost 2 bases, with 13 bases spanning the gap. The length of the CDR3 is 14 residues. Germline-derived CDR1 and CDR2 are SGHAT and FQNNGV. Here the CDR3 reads CASSRVALPYEQYF. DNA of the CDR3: TGTGCCAGCAGCCGGGTAGCCCTTCCCTACGAGCAGTACTTC. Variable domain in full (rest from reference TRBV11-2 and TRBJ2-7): EAGVAQSPRYKIIEKRQSVAFWCNPISGHATLYWYQQILGQGPKLLIQFQNNGVVDDSQLPKDRFSAERLKGVDSTLKIQPAKLEDSAVYLCASSRVALPYEQYFGPGTRLTVT.